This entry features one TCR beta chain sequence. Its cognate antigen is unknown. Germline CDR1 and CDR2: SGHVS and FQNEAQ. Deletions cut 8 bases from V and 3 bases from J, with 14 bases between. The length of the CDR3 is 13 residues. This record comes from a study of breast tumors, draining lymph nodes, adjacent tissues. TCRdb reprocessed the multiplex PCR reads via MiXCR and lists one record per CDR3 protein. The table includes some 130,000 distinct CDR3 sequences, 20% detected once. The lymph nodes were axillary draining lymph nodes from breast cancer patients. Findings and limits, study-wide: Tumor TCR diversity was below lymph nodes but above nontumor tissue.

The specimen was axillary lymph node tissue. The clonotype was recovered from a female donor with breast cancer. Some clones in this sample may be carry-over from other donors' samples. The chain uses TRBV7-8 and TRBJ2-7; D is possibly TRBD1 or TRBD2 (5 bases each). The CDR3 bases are TGTGCCAGCGCTAGCAGGGATTACTACGAGCAGTACTTC. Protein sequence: CASASRDYYEQYF.